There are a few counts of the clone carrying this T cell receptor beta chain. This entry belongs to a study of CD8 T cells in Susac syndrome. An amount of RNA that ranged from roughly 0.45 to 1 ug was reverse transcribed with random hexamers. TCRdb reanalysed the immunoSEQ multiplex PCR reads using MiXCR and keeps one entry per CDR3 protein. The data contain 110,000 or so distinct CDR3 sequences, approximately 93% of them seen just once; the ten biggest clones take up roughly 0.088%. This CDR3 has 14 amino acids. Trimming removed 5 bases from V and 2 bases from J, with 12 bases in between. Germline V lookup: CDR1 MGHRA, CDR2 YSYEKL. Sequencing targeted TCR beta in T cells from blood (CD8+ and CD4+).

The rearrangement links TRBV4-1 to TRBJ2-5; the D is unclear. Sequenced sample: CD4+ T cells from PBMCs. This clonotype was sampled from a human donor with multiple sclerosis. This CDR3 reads CASSSGFQQETQYF. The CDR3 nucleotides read TGCGCCAGCAGCTCCGGGTTCCAACAAGAGACCCAGTACTTC.